Listed below are T cell receptor beta chains from one sample, sequenced in a study of PD-L1 blockade in urothelial cancer. Clones were sequenced by immunoSEQ multiplex PCR, and TCRdb holds only the in-frame ones, with some missing. This sample has fewer than 45,000 clones; over 70% occur once, and the top ten carry 15% to 20%. The material sequenced was PBMCs, taken around atezolizumab (anti-PD-L1) treatment. These receptors came from a man aged 55 to 70 with urothelial cancer. Each CDR3 is given with its conserved first and last residue. The D gene is left open where the match is weak. Size is stated for part of the rows, as once, few or many counts, or as a class when the clone is expanded.

CDR3aa,CDR3nt,abundance,len,d_gene,j_gene,v_gene
CASRRPTGGQYF,TGTGCCAGCAGACGACCCACCGGCGGGCAGTACTTC,-,12,-,TRBJ2-7,TRBV28
CASRHGLNTDTQYF,TGTGCCAGCAGACATGGACTTAACACAGATACGCAGTATTTT,-,14,-,TRBJ2-3,TRBV28
CASSTNTDTQYF,TGTGCCAGCTCAACAAACACAGATACGCAGTATTTT,-,12,-,TRBJ2-3,TRBV18
CASSRDREYGYTF,TGTGCCAGCAGCCGGGACAGGGAGTATGGCTACACCTTC,-,13,TRBD1,TRBJ1-2,TRBV5-6
CASRRLTENTEAFF,TGTGCCAGCAGACGATTGACAGAGAACACTGAAGCTTTCTTT,once,14,-,TRBJ1-1,TRBV7-2
CASSWEPNEKLFF,TGCGCCAGCAGCTGGGAGCCTAATGAAAAACTGTTTTTT,-,13,-,TRBJ1-4,TRBV5-1
CASSQDRDRGSYGNTIYF,TGTGCCAGCAGCCAAGATAGGGACAGGGGATCTTATGGAAACACCATATATTTT,-,18,TRBD1,TRBJ1-3,TRBV4-2
CASRKTGDGREQYF,TGTGCCAGCAGAAAGACAGGCGATGGAAGGGAGCAGTACTTC,once,14,-,TRBJ2-7,TRBV6-5
CAWSVNRGEPQHF,TGTGCCTGGAGTGTGAACAGGGGTGAGCCCCAGCATTTT,-,13,TRBD1,TRBJ1-5,TRBV30
CASSLGGGGIYEQYF,TGCGCCAGCAGCTTGGGCGGGGGGGGCATTTACGAGCAGTACTTC,-,15,TRBD2,TRBJ2-7,TRBV5-1
CASSSPRGSGRDNEQFF,TGTGCCAGCAGCTCACCCCGGGGTAGCGGGAGGGACAATGAGCAGTTCTTC,-,17,TRBD2,TRBJ2-1,TRBV5-6
CASRDRGYNQPQHF,TGCGCCAGCAGGGACAGGGGGTACAATCAGCCCCAGCATTTT,-,14,TRBD1,TRBJ1-5,TRBV10-2
CASSLTSGADEAFF,TGTGCCAGCAGTCTCACCTCTGGGGCTGATGAAGCTTTCTTT,-,14,-,TRBJ1-1,TRBV28
CASSHWESYGYTF,TGTGCCAGCAGCCATTGGGAGAGCTATGGCTACACCTTC,-,13,-,TRBJ1-2,TRBV4-2
CASSYRATNEKLFF,TGTGCCAGCAGCTACAGGGCAACTAATGAAAAACTGTTTTTT,-,14,-,TRBJ1-4,TRBV5-8
CASNPDRGRETQYF,TGTGCCAGCAACCCCGACAGGGGACGAGAGACCCAGTACTTC,-,14,TRBD1,TRBJ2-5,TRBV11-1
CASTTGGSGNTIYF,TGTGCCAGCACCACGGGGGGTAGTGGAAACACCATATATTTT,-,14,-,TRBJ1-3,TRBV28
CASSVTDTDTQYF,TGTGCCAGCAGTGTGACAGACACAGATACGCAGTATTTT,-,13,-,TRBJ2-3,TRBV6-1
CASSHSGGVWQFF,TGTGCCAGCAGCCATTCGGGGGGTGTATGGCAGTTCTTC,-,13,TRBD2,TRBJ2-1,TRBV7-2
CSGTLGGAEQYF,TGCAGCGGGACCCTCGGGGGGGCCGAGCAGTACTTC,few,12,TRBD2,TRBJ2-7,TRBV29-1
CASSKDRVTDTQYF,TGTGCCAGCAGCAAGGACAGGGTAACAGATACGCAGTATTTT,-,14,TRBD1,TRBJ2-3,TRBV7-9
CAIRPDRNNQPQHF,TGTGCCATCAGGCCGGACAGGAACAATCAGCCCCAGCATTTT,once,14,TRBD1,TRBJ1-5,TRBV10-3
CATSREPSGRGETQYF,TGTGCCACCAGCAGAGAACCCAGCGGGAGGGGCGAGACCCAGTACTTC,once,16,TRBD2,TRBJ2-5,TRBV15
CASSTTGGAGGEQYF,TGTGCCAGTAGTACAACAGGGGGAGCGGGAGGCGAGCAGTACTTC,many,15,-,TRBJ2-7,TRBV19
CASSVGNTEAFF,TGTGCCAGCAGTGTCGGGAACACTGAAGCTTTCTTT,once,12,-,TRBJ1-1,TRBV6-1
CASGLYCRGLAGGLSETQYF,TGTGCTAGTGGTTTGTACTGCCGAGGACTAGCGGGGGGGCTATCAGAGACCCAGTACTTC,-,20,TRBD2,TRBJ2-5,TRBV12-5